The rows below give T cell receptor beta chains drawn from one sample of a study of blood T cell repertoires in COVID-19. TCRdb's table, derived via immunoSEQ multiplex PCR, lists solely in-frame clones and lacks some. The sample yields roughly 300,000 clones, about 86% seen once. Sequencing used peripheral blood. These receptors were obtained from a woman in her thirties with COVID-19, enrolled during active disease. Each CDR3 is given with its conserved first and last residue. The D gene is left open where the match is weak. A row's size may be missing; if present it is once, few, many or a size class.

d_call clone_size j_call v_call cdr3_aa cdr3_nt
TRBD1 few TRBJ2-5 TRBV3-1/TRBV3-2 CASSQAGGEETQYF TGTGCCAGCAGCCAAGCAGGGGGCGAAGAGACCCAGTACTTC
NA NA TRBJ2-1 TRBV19 CASSIDTGNYNEQFF TGTGCCAGTAGTATAGACACAGGGAACTACAATGAGCAGTTCTTC
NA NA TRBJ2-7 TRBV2 CASRGGGSKYF TGTGCCAGCAGGGGAGGGGGGAGTAAGTACTTC
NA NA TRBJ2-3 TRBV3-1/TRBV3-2 CASSRATDTQYF TGTGCCAGCAGCCGAGCGACAGATACGCAGTATTTT
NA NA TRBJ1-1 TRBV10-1 CASQTGKNTEAFF TGCGCCAGTCAAACAGGGAAGAACACTGAAGCTTTCTTT
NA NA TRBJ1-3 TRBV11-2 CASSLETAVYTIYF TGTGCCAGCAGCTTAGAGACGGCGGTCTACACCATATATTTT
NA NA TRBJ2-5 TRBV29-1 CSVEESLAPETQYF TGCAGCGTTGAAGAGTCCCTGGCACCGGAGACCCAGTACTTC
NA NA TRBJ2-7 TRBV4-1 CASSQVEGGRNEQYF TGCGCCAGCAGCCAAGTCGAAGGAGGGCGGAACGAGCAGTACTTC
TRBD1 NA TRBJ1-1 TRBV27 CASSLSGTGGARAFF TGTGCCAGCAGTTTATCCGGGACAGGGGGCGCGCGGGCTTTCTTT
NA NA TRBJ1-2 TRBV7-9 CASSLTPAGGITNYGYTF TGTGCCAGCAGCTTAACCCCGGCGGGCGGGATTACTAACTATGGCTACACCTTC
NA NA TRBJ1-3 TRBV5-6 CASSKLPSRTGNTIYF TGTGCCAGCAGCAAATTGCCATCCAGGACTGGAAACACCATATATTTT
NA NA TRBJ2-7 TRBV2 CASKGGGTYEQYF TGTGCCAGCAAGGGGGGGGGAACCTACGAGCAGTACTTC
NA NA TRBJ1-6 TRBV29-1 CSVQVRGDNSPLHF TGCAGCGTGCAGGTCCGTGGTGATAATTCACCCCTCCACTTT
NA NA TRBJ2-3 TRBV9 CASSVAGGFTDTQYF TGTGCCAGCAGCGTAGCGGGCGGGTTTACAGATACGCAGTATTTT
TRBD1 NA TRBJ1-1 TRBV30 CAWSGRDRGNYSEAFF TGTGCCTGGAGCGGCCGGGACAGGGGAAATTATAGTGAAGCTTTCTTT
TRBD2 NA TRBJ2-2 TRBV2 CASSEIRPPGRIGNTGELFF TGTGCCAGCAGTGAAATAAGGCCCCCCGGGAGGATTGGGAACACCGGGGAGCTGTTTTTT
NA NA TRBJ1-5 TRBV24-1 CATSDLNRVFGNQPQHF TGTGCCACCAGTGATTTGAACAGGGTGTTCGGCAATCAGCCCCAGCATTTT
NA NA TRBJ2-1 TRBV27 CASRVYPRGGLYNEQFF TGTGCCAGCAGAGTTTATCCCAGGGGCGGGCTCTACAATGAGCAGTTCTTC
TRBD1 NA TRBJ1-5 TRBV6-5 CASSSGTGRSGGHF TGTGCCAGCAGCTCCGGGACAGGTCGATCAGGAGGGCATTTT
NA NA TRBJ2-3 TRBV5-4 CASSGPGLNTDTQYF TGTGCCAGCAGCGGACCGGGACTCAACACAGATACGCAGTATTTT
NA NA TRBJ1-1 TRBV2 CASSRGTEAFF TGTGCCAGCAGTAGGGGGACTGAAGCTTTCTTT
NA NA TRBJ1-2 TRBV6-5 CASRINRRIYGYTF TGTGCCAGCAGGATTAACAGGAGAATCTATGGCTACACCTTC
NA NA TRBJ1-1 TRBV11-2 CASSLDRGRTEAFF TGTGCCAGCAGCTTAGATCGTGGGCGCACTGAAGCTTTCTTT
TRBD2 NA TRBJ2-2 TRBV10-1 CASGLAGGTGELFF TGCGCCAGCGGACTAGCGGGGGGGACCGGGGAGCTGTTTTTT
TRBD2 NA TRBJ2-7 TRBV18 CASSPGGGVPYEQYF TGTGCCAGCTCACCCGGTGGGGGGGTTCCCTACGAGCAGTACTTC
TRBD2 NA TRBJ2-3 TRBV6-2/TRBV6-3 CASSPPRLPGLAAYTDTQYF TGTGCCAGCAGCCCACCTCGCCTCCCGGGACTAGCGGCCTACACAGATACGCAGTATTTT
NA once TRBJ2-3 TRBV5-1 CASRDRGADTQYF TGCGCCAGCAGGGACCGGGGGGCGGATACGCAGTATTTT
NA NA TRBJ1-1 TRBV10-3 CATQGTGAEAFF TGTGCCACCCAGGGTACGGGGGCTGAAGCTTTCTTT
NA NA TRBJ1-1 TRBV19 CASSIVEGGTEAFF TGTGCCAGTAGTATAGTTGAGGGAGGGACTGAAGCTTTCTTT
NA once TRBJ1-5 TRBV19 CASSTQGLGQPQHF TGTGCCAGTAGCACCCAGGGGTTGGGTCAGCCCCAGCATTTT
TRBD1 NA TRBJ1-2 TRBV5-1 CASSSGTGGPGYTF TGCGCCAGCAGCTCAGGGACAGGAGGTCCTGGCTACACCTTC
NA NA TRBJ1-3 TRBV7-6 CASSLDRRSTIYF TGTGCCAGCAGCCTGGACAGAAGGAGCACCATATATTTT
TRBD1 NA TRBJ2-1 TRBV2 CASSPTGGNEQFF TGTGCCAGCAGCCCGACAGGGGGCAATGAGCAGTTCTTC
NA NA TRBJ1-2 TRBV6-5 CATNGGTFGGYTF TGTGCCACCAACGGGGGGACCTTCGGGGGCTACACCTTC
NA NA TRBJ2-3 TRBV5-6 CASSPVKGSTQYF TGTGCCAGCAGCCCCGTGAAGGGGTCAACGCAGTATTTT
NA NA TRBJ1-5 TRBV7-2 CASSLGAASQPQHF TGTGCCAGCAGCTTGGGGGCAGCGTCGCAGCCCCAGCATTTT